These 25 T cell receptor beta chains share one sample of origin, sequenced in a study of cytomegalovirus exposure and HLA in healthy donors. The PCR was carried out with 60 Vbeta primers and 13 Jbeta primers. TCRdb's table, derived via immunoSEQ multiplex PCR, lists solely in-frame clones and lacks some. Counted here are 150,000 to 200,000 clones, around 82% occurring once; the ten biggest clones make up over 1.5%. Sequenced: PBMCs. The origin of the receptors is a man aged 40-49 years in good health and CMV-seropositive.

This clone is a singleton in its sample. Other DNA sequences within the sample encode an identical CDR3. CDR3 region: CASSYARGLDTEAFF. CDR3 coding DNA: TGTGCCAGCAGCTATGCAAGGGGGCTTGACACTGAAGCTTTCTTT. V usage is TRBV7-2 and J usage is TRBJ1-1, with 7 nucleotides matching TRBD1. Germline V lookup: CDR1 SGHTA, CDR2 FQGNSA. Trimming removed 4 bases from V and 3 bases from J; junction bases left unmatched: 8. The CDR3 contains 15 residues.

This chain links TRBV2 with TRBJ1-1; no definite D call. Germline V gives CDR1 SNHLY, CDR2 FYNNEI. This CDR3 region has 13 residues. Trimming removed 6 bases from V and 1 base from J, with 9 bases in between. As DNA, the CDR3 is TGTGCCAGCAGGGATACAGCGAACACTGAAGCTTTCTTT. Protein: CASRDTANTEAFF.

In this sample, this clone turned up a few times. The chain couples TRBV19 to TRBJ2-7; 8 bases agree with TRBD1. CDR3 length: 15 amino acids. V trimming: 1 base; J trimming: 5 bases; junction bases outside the gene matches: 7. Germline lookup yields CDR1 LNHDA and CDR2 SQIVND (reference sequence). Here the CDR3 DNA reads TGTGCCAGTAGTATAGCCGGACAGGGTTTCCACGAGCAGTACTTC. It encodes CASSIAGQGFHEQYF.

The rearrangement joins TRBV4-2 to TRBJ1-6; 7 positions agree with TRBD1. Germline V CDR1 and CDR2: LGHNA, YNFKEQ. The CDR3 has 16 residues. J lost 9 bases, V lost 3 bases, and 11 bases had no gene match. The DNA for the CDR3 is TGTGCCAGCAGCCAGGTGCAGACAGGGATGATTTCACCCCTCCACTTT. The encoded protein is CASSQVQTGMISPLHF.

The gene calls are TRBV28 and TRBJ1-1; tentatively, D is TRBD1 (5 bases). This CDR3 contains 14 residues. Germline-derived CDR1 and CDR2 are MDHEN and SYDVKM. Trimming shortened V by 8 bases and J by 3 bases, and 16 bases separated the two germline ends. The CDR3 DNA reads TGTGCCAGCCCGCCGTCCAGGGTGGACACTGAAGCTTTCTTT. Amino acids: CASPPSRVDTEAFF.

This clone has a handful of counts. V and J are TRBV6-4 and TRBJ2-1, with D possibly matching TRBD2 (5 bases). The CDR3 runs to 14 residues. Trimming stripped 6 bases from V and 1 base from J, with 10 bases between. Germline CDR1 and CDR2: MRHNA and SNTAGT. The CDR3 coding sequence is TGTGCCAGCAGACCGGACTTGTCCTACAATGAGCAGTTCTTC. Amino acids: CASRPDLSYNEQFF.

The sample holds a few counts of this clone. This sequence joins TRBV28 and TRBJ2-7, with 9 bases that match TRBD2. Unmatched junction bases numbered 8, after V lost 5 bases and J lost 3 bases. The length of the CDR3 is 15 residues. CDR1 and CDR2 from the germline V gene are MDHEN and SYDVKM. The CDR3 DNA reads TGTGCCAGCAGTCAGATTAGCGGGAGAGGCTACGAGCAGTACTTC. Translating it yields CASSQISGRGYEQYF.

This clone was recorded only once. The V and J genes are TRBV25-1 and TRBJ2-1; the match to TRBD2 covers 8 bases. Germline CDR1 MGHDK, CDR2 SYGVNS. With 7 bases clipped from V and 6 bases from J, the junction kept 5 bases outside the gene matches. The CDR3 totals 13 residues. The CDR3 DNA reads as TGTGCCAGCACCGCCGGGGGGGGCAATGAGCAGTTCTTC. Translated: CASTAGGGNEQFF. The full variable domain, with the rest looked up from reference TRBV25-1 and TRBJ2-1, is EADIYQTPRYLVIGTGKKITLECSQTMGHDKMYWYQQDPGMELHLIHYSYGVNSTEKGDLSSESTVSRIRTEHFPLTLESARPSHTSQYLCASTAGGGNEQFFGPGTRLTVL.

The chain uses TRBV2 and TRBJ2-5; TRBD1 matches 9 bases. The J call may be faulty, since TRBJ2-7 better matches the DNA end. The CDR3 contains 15 residues. Looked up from germline, CDR1 is SNHLY and CDR2 is FYNNEI. The CDR3 loop reads CASRRGEGQGNEQYF. The CDR3 bases are TGTGCCAGCAGGAGGGGGGAAGGACAGGGGAACGAGCAGTACTTC.

In this sample, this clone turned up once. In nucleotides, the CDR3 is TGTGCAATAGATGAGGGGGCAACTAATGAAAAACTGTTTTTT. It translates to CAIDEGATNEKLFF. The chain uses TRBV7-9 and TRBJ1-4, with a weak D call TRBD1 (6 bases). Germline V gene lookup returns CDR1 SEHNR and CDR2 FQNEAQ (reference sequence). The CDR3 is 14 amino acids.

The V call is TRBV4-3, the J call TRBJ2-3, with unresolved D. Trimming removed 1 base from V and 5 bases from J, with 13 bases in between. Germline CDR1 LGHNA, CDR2 YSLEER. The CDR3 is 15 residues long. Here the CDR3 DNA reads TGCGCCAGCAGCCAAGCCTCAGTTTCCCGAGATACGCAGTATTTT. Translation: CASSQASVSRDTQYF.

The V call is TRBV7-8, the J call TRBJ1-2; no clear D gene. This CDR3 is built from 15 residues. Germline V CDR1 and CDR2: SGHVS, FQNEAQ. Deletions cut 5 bases from V and 4 bases from J, with 17 bases between. CDR3 sequence reads: CASSLRARGSYGYTF. CDR3 nucleotides: TGTGCCAGCAGCCTCCGGGCCCGAGGGAGCTATGGCTACACCTTC.

The CDR3 spells CAWSSGAEDTQYF. DNA of the CDR3: TGTGCCTGGAGTAGCGGGGCTGAAGATACGCAGTATTTT. The rearrangement joins TRBV30 to TRBJ2-3; 7 bases map to TRBD2. J was trimmed by 5 bases and V by 2 bases; bases with no gene match: 4. This CDR3 has 13 residues. Germline loops: CDR1 GTSNPN, CDR2 SVGIG (reference sequence).

The chain has TRBV6-6 and TRBJ2-3; no firm D call. Germline lookup yields CDR1 MNHNY and CDR2 SVGAGI (reference sequence). This CDR3 comprises 12 residues. The ends were cut back, 6 bases at V and 5 bases at J, with 9 bases in the middle. CDR3 nucleotides: TGTGCCAGCAGCTACGCGGTAGATACGCAGTATTTT. It translates to CASSYAVDTQYF.

This chain links TRBV18 with TRBJ1-5, with 7 positions matching TRBD1. The length of the CDR3 is 14 residues. The trim removed 1 base at V and 6 bases at J, leaving 3 bases unmatched. Per germline, CDR1 KGHSH and CDR2 LQKENI. CDR3 DNA: TGTGCCAGCTCACCACAACAGGGGAGTCAGCCCCAGCATTTT. Its protein is CASSPQQGSQPQHF.

The chain couples TRBV11-2 to TRBJ2-7; TRBD2 might be the D (5 bases). Trimming removed 1 base at V and 1 base at J, with 17 bases between. Per germline, CDR1 SGHAT and CDR2 FQNNGV. The CDR3 has 17 amino acids. CDR3 bases: TGTGCCAGCAGCTTAGGAACTGGACGGGGATCGTCCTACGAGCAGTACTTC. Encoded protein: CASSLGTGRGSSYEQYF.

This chain joins TRBV11-2 and TRBJ2-1; possibly TRBD2 for D (6 bases). Trimming pared 0 bases from V and 4 bases from J, leaving 16 bases between. The CDR3 contains 17 residues. Germline V gene lookup returns CDR1 SGHAT and CDR2 FQNNGV. CDR3 residues: CASSLEPVSGTYNEQFF. Written as DNA, the CDR3 is TGTGCCAGCAGCTTAGAACCCGTTAGCGGAACGTACAATGAGCAGTTCTTC. The full variable domain, in which reference TRBV11-2 and TRBJ2-1 provide the parts outside the CDR3, is EAGVAQSPRYKIIEKRQSVAFWCNPISGHATLYWYQQILGQGPKLLIQFQNNGVVDDSQLPKDRFSAERLKGVDSTLKIQPAKLEDSAVYLCASSLEPVSGTYNEQFFGPGTRLTVL.

V is TRBV7-2 and J is TRBJ2-3; 8 positions match TRBD1. Germline-derived CDR1 and CDR2 are SGHTA and FQGNSA. The J segment lost 0 bases and the V segment lost 5 bases, leaving 4 bases of the junction unmatched. The CDR3 totals 15 residues. The CDR3 here is CASSVGQASTDTQYF. CDR3 sequence (DNA): TGTGCCAGCAGCGTGGGACAGGCGAGCACAGATACGCAGTATTTT. Combining the CDR3 with reference TRBV7-2 and TRBJ2-3 gives the whole variable domain GAGVSQSPSNKVTEKGKDVELRCDPISGHTALYWYRQSLGQGLEFLIYFQGNSAPDKSGLPSDRFSAERTGGSVSTLTIQRTQQEDSAVYLCASSVGQASTDTQYFGPGTRLTVL.

V usage is TRBV11-3 and J usage is TRBJ2-3; the match to TRBD1 covers 7 bases. The CDR3 contains 15 residues. The V gene end was trimmed by 4 bases and the J gene end by 1 base; junction bases not matched to a gene: 5. Germline V CDR1 and CDR2: SGHNT, YENEEA. The CDR3 bases are TGTGCCAGCAGCTACGGACAGGCTGGCACAGATACGCAGTATTTT. Its translation is CASSYGQAGTDTQYF.

CDR3 protein: CASSKQGDWETQYF. In DNA, the CDR3 is TGTGCCAGCAGTAAACAGGGAGACTGGGAGACCCAGTACTTC. This sequence joins TRBV2 and TRBJ2-5, with D tentatively TRBD1 (6 bases). Germline V gene sequence: CDR1 SNHLY, CDR2 FYNNEI. This CDR3 spans 14 amino acids. V shed 5 bases and J shed 5 bases, with 15 bases lying between them. Full variable domain (missing parts from reference TRBV2 and TRBJ2-5): EPEVTQTPSHQVTQMGQEVILRCVPISNHLYFYWYRQILGQKVEFLVSFYNNEISEKSEIFDDQFSVERPDGSNFTLKIRSTKLEDSAMYFCASSKQGDWETQYFGPGTRLLVL.

The chain recombines TRBV7-9 with TRBJ1-2, with 9 nucleotides matching TRBD1. Germline V lookup: CDR1 SEHNR, CDR2 FQNEAQ (reference sequence). This CDR3 has 15 residues. With V trimmed by 0 bases and J by 2 bases, 1 base remained unmatched. Here the CDR3 DNA reads TGTGCCAGCAGCTTAGCTGGACAGGGGAACTATGGCTACACCTTC. It translates to CASSLAGQGNYGYTF.

This clone occurred a few times. The chain is built from TRBV7-2 and TRBJ1-1; TRBD1 aligns across 7 bases. Germline V lookup: CDR1 SGHTA, CDR2 FQGNSA. The length of the CDR3 is 15 residues. Trimming at V came to 5 bases and at J to 0 bases, leaving 6 bases not matched to a gene. The DNA for the CDR3 is TGTGCCAGCAGCCCTGGGCAGGGGGTGAACACTGAAGCTTTCTTT. It specifies CASSPGQGVNTEAFF. Variable domain in full (rest from reference TRBV7-2 and TRBJ1-1): GAGVSQSPSNKVTEKGKDVELRCDPISGHTALYWYRQSLGQGLEFLIYFQGNSAPDKSGLPSDRFSAERTGGSVSTLTIQRTQQEDSAVYLCASSPGQGVNTEAFFGQGTRLTVV.

The J gene is TRBJ2-7, the V gene TRBV29-1; D is perhaps TRBD1 (6 bases). Trimming cost V 4 bases and J 7 bases, with 17 bases left between them. The CDR3 is made up of 13 amino acids. CDR1 is SQVTM and CDR2 is ANQGSEA in the germline V gene. This chain's CDR3 is CSVGIGGSGEQYF. The CDR3 coding sequence is TGCAGCGTTGGGATAGGGGGATCGGGGGAGCAGTACTTC.

The rearrangement links TRBV7-9 to TRBJ2-7, with D possibly TRBD2 on 6 matching bases. In germline, CDR1 is SEHNR, CDR2 FQNEAQ (reference sequence). V lost 5 bases and J 5 bases, leaving 13 bases between the germline ends. The CDR3 runs 13 residues. CDR3 in DNA: TGTGCCAGCAGCCCGGGACTCCAGAACGAGCAGTACTTC. Translation: CASSPGLQNEQYF.

The V and J genes are TRBV10-2 and TRBJ2-7; D unclear. The CDR3 has 11 amino acids. The germline gives CDR1 WSHSY, CDR2 SAAADI. V lost 5 bases to trimming and J lost 3 bases, with 5 bases between them. The CDR3 sequence: CASSPDYEQYF. DNA of the CDR3: TGCGCCAGCAGTCCAGACTACGAGCAGTACTTC.